The T cell receptor (beta chain) described here comes from a study of control samples from healthy donors and cancer patients. Produced via immunoSEQ multiplex PCR; TCRdb's table is partial and in-frame only. Of under 200,000 clones detected, roughly 89% appear once; the ten largest clones hold more than 1.3%. This clone appeared a few times. This CDR3 is built from 14 residues. V shed 3 bases, J shed 4 bases, and the junction held 5 bases outside the gene matches. Germline-derived CDR1 and CDR2 are MNHEY and SMNVEV (reference sequence). The sequencing sample was made of blood. This chain links TRBV27 with TRBJ1-2, with TRBD1 matching over 7 bases. The TCR was taken from a woman aged 30 to 39 in good health. This CDR3 is CASSFLGDSYGYTF. Written as DNA, the CDR3 is TGTGCCAGCAGTTTCCTGGGGGACAGCTATGGCTACACCTTC.